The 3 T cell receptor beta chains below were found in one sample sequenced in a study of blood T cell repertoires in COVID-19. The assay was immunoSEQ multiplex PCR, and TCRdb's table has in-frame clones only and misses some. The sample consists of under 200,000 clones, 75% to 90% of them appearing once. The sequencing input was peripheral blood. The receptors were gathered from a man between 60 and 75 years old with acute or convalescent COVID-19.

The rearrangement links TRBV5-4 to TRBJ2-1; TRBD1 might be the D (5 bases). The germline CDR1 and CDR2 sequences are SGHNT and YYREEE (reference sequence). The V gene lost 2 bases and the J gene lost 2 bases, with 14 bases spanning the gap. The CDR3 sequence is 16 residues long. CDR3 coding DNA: TGTGCCAGCAGCTTAAAGGTGGGGCCCGCCTACAATGAGCAGTTCTTC. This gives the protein CASSLKVGPAYNEQFF.

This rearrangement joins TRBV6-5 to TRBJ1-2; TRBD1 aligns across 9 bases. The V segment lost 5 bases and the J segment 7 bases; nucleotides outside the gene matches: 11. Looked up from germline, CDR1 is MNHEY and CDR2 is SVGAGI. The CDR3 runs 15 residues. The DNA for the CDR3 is TGTGCCAGCAGTCTGACCTTGGGACAGGGCTCTGGCTACACCTTC. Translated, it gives CASSLTLGQGSGYTF.

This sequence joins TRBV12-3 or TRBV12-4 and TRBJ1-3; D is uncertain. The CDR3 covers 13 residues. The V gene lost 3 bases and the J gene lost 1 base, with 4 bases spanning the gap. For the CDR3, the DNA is TGTGCCAGCAGTTTTTATTCTGGAAACACCATATATTTT. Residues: CASSFYSGNTIYF.